This T cell receptor beta chain was profiled in a study of CD4 T cells in relation to SARS-CoV-2 and coronaviruses. Study summary: The restricting HLA molecule for shared crossreactive spike epitopes was mapped.

Study-level findings and limits: Crossreactivity was assessed only for spike protein, not other viral proteins.

V trimming: 0 bases; J trimming: 5 bases; junction bases outside the gene matches: 8. The CDR3 totals 16 residues. Per germline, CDR1 MGHRA and CDR2 YSYEKL. A remark on this clone: The antigen remains undetermined.

Deep TCR-beta sequencing used DNA from uncultured naive and memory CD4+ T cells. Using immunoSEQ multiplex PCR, the repertoire was profiled, and TCRdb retains in-frame clones only, with some absent. The sample records about 65,000 clones, about 89% being singletons. Unexposed donor CD4+ T cells date from 2011-2018, before the COVID-19 pandemic. Naive and memory CD4+ T cells came from enriched cryopreserved PBMCs. The gene calls are TRBV4-1 and TRBJ2-5, with 8 bases identical to TRBD2. The sequenced sample was memory CD4+ T cells from PBMCs. This sequence originates from a human donor in good health. The CDR3 spells CASSQDDGGRRETQYF. CDR3 DNA sequence: TGCGCCAGCAGCCAAGATGACGGCGGGAGGCGGGAGACCCAGTACTTC.